This T cell receptor beta chain was observed in a study of regulatory T cells in long-lasting Graves disease. Study-wide results and limits: Among the persistent patients, fewer than 3,000 public clonotypes were shared, more than the approximately 970 shared among new patients.

Sample time point: newly diagnosed GD, antithyroid drugs for less than 3 months. From PBMCs, RNA was extracted and then used to make the TCR library. Libraries of TCR beta came from iRepertoire HTBI primers plus Arm-PCR of CDR3 regions. Per the authors' pipeline: Detected in the samples were around 59 TRBV and 14 to 15 TRBJ segments. TCRdb independently ran MiXCR on the multiplex PCR reads; one entry per CDR3 protein. TCRdb, rather than the study authors, made the V and J calls. Of some 500,000 distinct CDR3 sequences in the sample, more than 15% were seen once. Concerning this clonotype itself: What it binds is unknown.

The CDR3 is 14 residues long. CDR1 is LNHDA, CDR2 SQIVND, per germline (reference sequence). After removal of 9 bases from V and 0 bases from J, the junction contained 5 bases not matched to a gene. These data were also filed under a second study, of T cells in Graves' hyperthyroidism and ophthalmopathy. That source reports: The study used the HTBI primer set for a first-round RT-PCR of the TCR CDR3.

The genes are TRBV19 and TRBJ2-3; 8 nucleotides line up with TRBD1. The receptor was derived from a woman aged 35-65 years with Graves disease. This specimen consisted of peripheral blood mononuclear cells (PBMCs), obtained at new diagnosis, from a patient treated with antithyroid drugs. The CDR3 reads CASAGTGSTDTQYF. The CDR3 DNA reads TGTGCCAGCGCCGGGACAGGAAGCACAGATACGCAGTATTTT.